The 29 T cell receptor beta chains in this list originate from one sample, sequenced in a study of blood T cell repertoires in COVID-19. Sequenced by immunoSEQ multiplex PCR; TCRdb stores in-frame clones only, minus some. The sample yields 65,000 to 95,000 clones, roughly 80% seen once. Sequenced: peripheral blood. The receptors were gathered from a man aged 60 to 75 with COVID-19, enrolled during active disease.

The CDR3 sequence: CASSLKGTGSVHEQFF. Here the CDR3 DNA reads TGTGCCAGCAGCTTAAAGGGGACAGGGTCGGTCCATGAGCAGTTCTTC. This chain links TRBV7-3 with TRBJ2-1; TRBD1 agrees at 9 bases. Germline V CDR1 and CDR2: SGHTA, FQGTGA. V dropped 1 base and J dropped 8; count of bases not matched to a gene: 9. This CDR3 has 16 amino acids.

This chain links TRBV5-1 with TRBJ1-2; the D is unclear. From germline, CDR1 is SGHRS and CDR2 YFSETQ. Trimming pared 4 bases from V and 1 base from J, leaving 14 bases between. CDR3 length equals 15 residues. The CDR3 protein is CASSLILGINYGYTF. CDR3 nucleotide sequence: TGCGCCAGCAGCCTAATTTTGGGCATTAACTATGGCTACACCTTC.

The J gene is TRBJ2-7, the V gene TRBV6-5; 9 bases line up with TRBD1. Germline CDR1 is MNHEY and CDR2 is SVGAGI. Germline trimming cut 7 bases from V and 9 bases from J; bases unmatched to any gene: 13. The CDR3 covers 14 residues. Written as DNA, the CDR3 is TGTGCCAGCAAGGGGCTGGGACAGGGACTGGTGCAGTACTTC. Its protein is CASKGLGQGLVQYF.

The rearrangement uses TRBV6-2 or TRBV6-3 and TRBJ2-1; 11 bases align to TRBD2. V dropped 5 bases and J dropped 8; count of bases not matched to a gene: 11. CDR3 length equals 16 residues. The V gene's germline CDR1 is MNHEY and CDR2 SVGEGT. CDR3 DNA sequence: TGTGCCAGCAGTCCCTTTAGCGGGAGGGCCGTTGATGAGCAGTTCTTC. It encodes CASSPFSGRAVDEQFF.

The chain is built from TRBV7-9 and TRBJ1-1, with unresolved D. The CDR3 runs to 15 residues. Trimming removed 5 bases at V and 5 bases at J, with 18 bases between. Looked up from germline, CDR1 is SEHNR and CDR2 is FQNEAQ (reference sequence). The CDR3 protein is CASSPSGGSGTEAFF. DNA for the CDR3: TGTGCCAGCAGCCCCAGTGGCGGGTCGGGGACTGAAGCTTTCTTT.

This clone was picked up one time. This chain links TRBV12-3 or TRBV12-4 with TRBJ2-5; D not certain. V was clipped by 3 bases and J by 5 bases, with 4 bases between them. The CDR3 consists of 11 residues. The CDR3 here is CASSFEETQYF. CDR3 in DNA: TGTGCCAGCAGTTTCGAGGAGACCCAGTACTTC.

The chain employs TRBV5-4 and TRBJ1-2, with a weak D call TRBD1 (5 bases). The CDR3 sequence is 15 residues long. Germline V gene data show CDR1 as SGHNT and CDR2 as YYREEE (reference sequence). Trimming removed 4 bases from V and 8 bases from J, with 21 bases in between. Here the CDR3 reads CASSPARVLFHGYTF. CDR3 DNA sequence: TGTGCCAGCAGCCCGGCCAGGGTTTTGTTTCACGGCTACACCTTC.

CDR3 sequence: CASSERPRGNYGYTF. CDR3 in DNA: TGTGCCAGCAGCGAGCGACCTAGGGGTAACTATGGCTACACCTTC. This chain joins TRBV3-1 (or the pseudogene TRBV3-2) and TRBJ1-2; possible D gene TRBD1, 5 bases. Germline loops: CDR1 LGHDT, CDR2 YNNKEL (reference sequence). Between the trimmed V and J ends, which lost 5 bases and 1 base, there was a span of 14 bases. The CDR3 spans 15 residues.

This chain connects TRBV5-6 to TRBJ2-3; 9 bases are shared with TRBD2. The germline gives CDR1 SGHDT, CDR2 YYEEEE. V gave up 4 bases and J gave up 3 bases; unmatched junction bases: 9. CDR3 length: 16 amino acids. DNA of the CDR3: TGTGCCAGCAGCCTCCCCGGGACTAGCAAAACAGATACGCAGTATTTT. Its translation: CASSLPGTSKTDTQYF.

The chain is built from TRBV6-6 and TRBJ2-4; possible D gene TRBD1, 6 bases. Germline V gene sequence: CDR1 MNHNY, CDR2 SVGAGI (reference sequence). The ends were cut back, 5 bases at V and 8 bases at J, with 13 bases in the middle. The CDR3 runs to 13 residues. CDR3 in DNA: TGTGCCAGCAGTCTGAACAGGGACGACATTCAGTACTTC. Translated, it gives CASSLNRDDIQYF.

Ten or more counts support this clone. Other DNA sequences in this sample translate to the same CDR3. V is TRBV5-4 and J is TRBJ2-7; 9 bases match TRBD1. J lost 2 bases, V lost 0 bases, and 0 bases had no gene match. CDR1 and CDR2 from the germline V gene are SGHNT and YYREEE (reference sequence). The CDR3 is 14 amino acids. CDR3 sequence: CASSLGDRAYEQYF. DNA for the CDR3: TGTGCCAGCAGCTTGGGGGACAGGGCCTACGAGCAGTACTTC.

The chain couples TRBV5-4 to TRBJ2-3; 8 bases are shared with TRBD1. CDR1 and CDR2 from the germline V gene are SGHNT and YYREEE (reference sequence). The CDR3 runs to 15 residues. V lost 0 bases, J lost 6 bases, and 6 bases stayed unmatched. This chain's CDR3 is CASSLAGGITDTQYF. CDR3 bases: TGTGCCAGCAGCTTGGCAGGGGGCATTACGGATACGCAGTATTTT.

The chain uses TRBV3-1 (or the pseudogene TRBV3-2) and TRBJ1-1; 10 bases map to TRBD1. The CDR3 sequence is 14 residues long. Germline CDR1 is LGHDT and CDR2 is YNNKEL (reference sequence). Trimming cost V 1 base and J 11 bases; bases outside gene matches: 7. The CDR3 nucleotides are TGTGCCAGCAGCCAAGTTCCAGGACAGGGGGGTGCTTTCTTT. Translating it yields CASSQVPGQGGAFF.

The chain employs TRBV24-1 and TRBJ1-5, with D hard to call. The CDR3 covers 12 residues. Trimming pared 9 bases from V and 5 bases from J, leaving 10 bases between. The germline V gene has CDR1 KGHDR and CDR2 SFDVKD. In DNA, the CDR3 is TGTGCCACCCCTTATCGTGATCAGCCCCAGCATTTT. The encoded protein is CATPYRDQPQHF.

This chain joins TRBV4-1 and TRBJ2-1; TRBD1 matches 8 bases. V was pared by 3 bases and J by 7 bases, with 8 bases of the junction left unmatched. CDR3 length: 15 amino acids. Per the germline V gene, CDR1 is MGHRA and CDR2 is YSYEKL. CDR3 sequence (DNA): TGCGCCAGCAGCCAGGGACAGGCGATTATAAATGAGCAGTTCTTC. Encoded protein: CASSQGQAIINEQFF.

The sample holds a few counts of this clone. V and J are TRBV5-1 and TRBJ1-1, with 10 nucleotides matching TRBD1. The V gene end was trimmed by 4 bases and the J gene end by 3 bases; junction bases not matched to a gene: 12. There are 17 residues in the CDR3. Per the germline V gene, CDR1 is SGHRS and CDR2 is YFSETQ. Written as DNA, the CDR3 is TGCGCCAGCAGCACCCGGGGACAGGGGTTTTTGGACACTGAAGCTTTCTTT. Protein product: CASSTRGQGFLDTEAFF.

The chain uses TRBV12-5 and TRBJ2-5; D not certain. Germline V CDR1 and CDR2: LGHNT, FRNRAP. This CDR3 spans 12 amino acids. Trimming took off 5 bases at V and 7 bases at J, with 11 bases between the two ends. The CDR3 bases are TGTGCTAGTGGTCATTCCTACGCGACCCAGTACTTC. It codes for CASGHSYATQYF.

This sequence joins TRBV5-1 and TRBJ2-5; 7 bases map to TRBD2. Germline CDR1 SGHRS, CDR2 YFSETQ. V lost 4 bases, J lost 2 bases, and 5 bases stayed unmatched. The CDR3 length is 14 residues. CDR3: CASSARLAQETQYF. The DNA of the CDR3 is TGCGCCAGCAGCGCAAGACTAGCACAAGAGACCCAGTACTTC. The full variable domain, its missing parts supplied by reference TRBV5-1 and TRBJ2-5, is KAGVTQTPRYLIKTRGQQVTLSCSPISGHRSVSWYQQTPGQGLQFLFEYFSETQRNKGNFPGRFSGRQFSNSRSEMNVSTLELGDSALYLCASSARLAQETQYFGPGTRLLVL.

The rearrangement uses TRBV5-8 and TRBJ1-6, with 7 positions matching TRBD1. The CDR3 is 15 amino acids. V was pared by 1 base and J by 3 bases, with 1 base of the junction left unmatched. Germline assignment: CDR1 SGHTS and CDR2 YDEGEE. CDR3 sequence reads: CASSLPGGYNSPLHF. Written as DNA, the CDR3 is TGTGCCAGCAGCTTGCCAGGGGGCTATAATTCACCCCTCCACTTT.

With regard to this clone: The DNA is omitted, as the CDR3 cannot be located on it reliably, and the CDR3 follows TCRdb's listing. CDR3 region: CASSTSTGAKNIQYF. The chain links TRBV6-5 to TRBJ2-4; the tabulated D call, TRBD1, remains unverified against the DNA. Termini included, the CDR3 measures 15 amino acids. Germline values: CDR1 MNHEY, CDR2 SVGAGI.

This chain links TRBV21-1 with TRBJ2-7; TRBD2 is taken as the D call from the table, unchecked against the DNA. TRBV21-1 has pseudogene status. The CDR3 is made up of 14 amino acids. Written as DNA, the CDR3 is TGTGCCAGCAGCCCGACGGGGGGGGTGCACGAGCAGTACTTC. Its translation is CASSPTGGVHEQYF.

CDR3 protein: CASSEPKKRELDTQYF. The CDR3 DNA sequence: TGTGCCAGCAGTGAACCGAAAAAGCGGGAGTTAGATACGCAGTATTTT. The chain joins TRBV2 to TRBJ2-3, with 8 bases matching TRBD2. After removal of 2 bases from V and 5 bases from J, the junction contained 9 bases not matched to a gene. This CDR3 has 16 residues. CDR1 and CDR2 (germline): SNHLY, FYNNEI.

The chain is built from TRBV10-3 and TRBJ2-2; 7 bases are shared with TRBD1. The CDR3 length is 14 residues. Per germline, CDR1 ENHRY and CDR2 SYGVKD. After removal of 5 bases from V and 5 bases from J, the junction contained 5 bases not matched to a gene. DNA of the CDR3: TGTGCCATCAGTAAGGGGGCTCAAACCGGGGAGCTGTTTTTT. Translated, it gives CAISKGAQTGELFF.

The CDR3 DNA reads TGTGCCAGCGCCCGGGGGGGGGCGATGGGCAATGAGCAGTTCTTC. Protein product: CASARGGAMGNEQFF. The chain has TRBV15 and TRBJ2-1; TRBD2 aligns across 8 bases. This CDR3 region has 15 residues. CDR1 is LNHNV and CDR2 is YYDKDF in the germline V gene (reference sequence). V dropped 10 bases and J dropped 6; count of bases not matched to a gene: 14.

J is TRBJ1-6 and V is TRBV19; D unresolved. The CDR3 totals 14 residues. Trimming took 3 bases from V and 7 from J, leaving 10 bases between them. Per the germline V gene, CDR1 is LNHDA and CDR2 is SQIVND (reference sequence). DNA for the CDR3: TGTGCCAGTAGTATGGTCCAGGCAAATTCACCCCTCCACTTT. This encodes CASSMVQANSPLHF.

The rearrangement uses TRBV29-1 and TRBJ1-1; 8 positions agree with TRBD1. The CDR3 loop spans 13 amino acids. The V and J ends lost 3 bases and 8 bases, in that order; junction bases with no gene match: 8. Germline V CDR1 and CDR2: SQVTM, ANQGSEA. DNA for the CDR3: TGCAGCGTTGACGGACCCCGGGACAGGGAAGCTTTCTTT. This encodes CSVDGPRDREAFF.

The V and J genes are TRBV6-6 and TRBJ2-2; a weak D match, TRBD2 (6 bases). Germline V gene lookup returns CDR1 MNHNY and CDR2 SVGAGI (reference sequence). This CDR3 contains 13 residues. The V and J ends lost 6 bases and 6 bases respectively, with 11 bases between them. CDR3 region: CASSDPGAGELFF. The DNA for the CDR3 is TGTGCCAGCAGCGATCCGGGGGCCGGGGAGCTGTTTTTT.

J is TRBJ2-1 and V is TRBV19; the D gene is possibly TRBD2 (6 bases). The V gene lost 5 bases and the J gene lost 10 bases, with 27 bases spanning the gap. Germline CDR1 LNHDA, CDR2 SQIVND (reference sequence). This CDR3 contains 17 residues. The CDR3 bases are TGTGCCAGTAGTGGGTCGATGATCGTTGCGGGATTTTCAGAGCAGTTCTTC. This encodes CASSGSMIVAGFSEQFF.

This chain links TRBV10-1 with TRBJ1-5; D call uncertain. Per the germline V gene, CDR1 is WNHNN and CDR2 is SYGVQD (reference sequence). Trimming shortened V by 4 bases and J by 9 bases, and 7 bases separated the two germline ends. The CDR3 extends over 11 amino acids. CDR3 residues: CASSVRGPQHF. The CDR3 region has the DNA TGCGCCAGCAGTGTCCGAGGGCCCCAGCATTTT.